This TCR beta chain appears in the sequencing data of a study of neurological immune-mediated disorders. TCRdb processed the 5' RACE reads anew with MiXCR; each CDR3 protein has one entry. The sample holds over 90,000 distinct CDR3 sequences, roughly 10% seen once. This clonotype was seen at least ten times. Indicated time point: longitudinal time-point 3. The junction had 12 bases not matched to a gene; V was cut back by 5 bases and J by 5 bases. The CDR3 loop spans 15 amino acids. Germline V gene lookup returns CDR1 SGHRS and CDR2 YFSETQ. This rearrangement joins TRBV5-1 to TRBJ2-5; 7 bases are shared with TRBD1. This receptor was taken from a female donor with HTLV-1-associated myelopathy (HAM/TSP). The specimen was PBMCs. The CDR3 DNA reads TGCGCCAGCAGGGGGACAGACTTTCCGGTGGAGACCCAGTACTTC. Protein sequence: CASRGTDFPVETQYF.